This T cell receptor (beta chain) was obtained from a study of the immune and genomic landscape of osteosarcoma (dated by TCRdb to the early 2020s). A note on the overall study: The overall cohort included a few dozen pediatric and adult patients with high-grade osteosarcoma, and the median age at diagnosis was approximately 25 years (range roughly 5-85). To characterize the osteosarcoma immunogenomic landscape, the TCR sequencing results were combined with transcriptome, protein array and immunostaining data. In the overall cohort, roughly three fifths of patients were male, and approximately 80% had localized disease at diagnosis. The cohort was enriched for poor-risk disease, with roughly 73% showing unfavorable pathologic response to standard therapy and approximately 66% deceased. To define immunogenic potential, the study profiled osteosarcoma specimens using whole genome, RNA and T-cell receptor sequencing, along with immunohistochemistry and reverse phase protein arrays. The goal of the study was to explain why immune checkpoint inhibitors show limited clinical activity in osteosarcoma. Each of a few patients provided a couple of samples from the same tumor site. Overall results and qualifications from the work: Sample size was not determined by any statistical method, because osteosarcoma is rare and every possible sample was collected. Overall, productive TCR clonality was low, with a mean of 0.09 and a maximum of 0.3, which suggests limited clonal expansion of T cells. Although TCR productive clonality was higher in the immune-hot C3 cluster than in the cold C1 cluster, TCR productive clonality was still low overall. In five cases a single hyperexpanded clone dominated the repertoire, and each of those five cases had fewer than 100 T-cell clonotypes. The clonality benchmarks were taken from external normal skin and healthy peripheral blood data instead of from matched normal tissue. Alongside the frozen tumor specimens, matched blood was collected from only a couple of patients.

V was cut back by 4 bases and J by 4 bases, leaving a gap of 9 bases between them. CDR1 and CDR2 are drawn from the germline V gene: SGHDT, YYEEEE. Including cysteine and phenylalanine, the CDR3 has 13 amino acids. Of the read, only the CDR3 DNA is kept; its 39 bases are in frame from base 1. This clone was observed a single time. The antigen it recognizes is unknown. Base-call qualities are not available, and no considerably larger clone is one nucleotide away. The specimens were post-treatment primary, local recurrence and metastasis tumors obtained from patients with a poor prognosis. TCR beta chain CDR3 regions were immunosequenced using the ImmunoSEQ Assay (Adaptive Biotechnologies). Per the source publication's procedure: The ImmunoSEQ Analyzer platform was used to export TCRB rearrangements, read counts, read proportions and gene usage. T-cell clonality was calculated on productive rearrangements as 1 minus Pielou's evenness. In the clonal space homeostasis analysis, clonotypes were grouped as rare, small, medium, large or hyperexpanded (0.01 to 1 of the repertoire). TCR productive clonality was compared across immune clusters C1, C2 and C3 using the Wilcoxon rank sum test. TCRdb holds this immuneACCESS table with in-frame rearrangements only. Some clones are missing; in checked studies, unresolved V genes explain under half, and the rest has no known cause. That table supplies the V and J calls and clone size; D and trimming were determined from the DNA. The sample has some 10,000 clones on record, about two thirds of them singletons. Less than 20% of the sample goes to the ten largest clones.

Here the chain combines TRBV5-6 and TRBJ2-4; the best D guess is TRBD1, with 5 bases matching. What was sequenced was osteosarcoma tumor tissue from the lung. This sequence was found in a human donor with osteosarcoma. The CDR3 region has the sequence CASSGAGKNIQYF. Read as DNA, the sequence is TGTGCCAGCAGCGGCGCAGGGAAAAACATTCAGTACTTC.